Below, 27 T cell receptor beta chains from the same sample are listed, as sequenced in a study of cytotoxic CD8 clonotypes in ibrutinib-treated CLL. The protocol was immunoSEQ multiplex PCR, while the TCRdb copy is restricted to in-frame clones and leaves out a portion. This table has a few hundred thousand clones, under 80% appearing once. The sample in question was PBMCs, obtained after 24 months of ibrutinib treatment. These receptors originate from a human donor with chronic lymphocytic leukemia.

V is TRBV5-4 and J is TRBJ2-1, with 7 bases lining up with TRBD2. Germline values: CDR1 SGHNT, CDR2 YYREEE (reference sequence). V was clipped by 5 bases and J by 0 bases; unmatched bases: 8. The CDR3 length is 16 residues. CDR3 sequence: CASSTGGSSSYNEQFF. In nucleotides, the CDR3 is TGTGCCAGCAGTACCGGGGGGAGTAGCTCCTACAATGAGCAGTTCTTC.

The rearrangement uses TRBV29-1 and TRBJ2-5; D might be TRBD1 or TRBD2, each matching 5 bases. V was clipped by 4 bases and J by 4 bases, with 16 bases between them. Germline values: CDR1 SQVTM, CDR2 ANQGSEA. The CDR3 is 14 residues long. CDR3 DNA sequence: TGCAGCGTTGTATTCCGGGACGTAGGAGAGACCCAGTACTTC. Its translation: CSVVFRDVGETQYF.

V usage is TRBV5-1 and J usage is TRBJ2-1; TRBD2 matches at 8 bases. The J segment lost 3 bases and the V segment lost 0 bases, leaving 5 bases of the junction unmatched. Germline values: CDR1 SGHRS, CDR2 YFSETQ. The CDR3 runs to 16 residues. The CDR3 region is CASSLDPGTSYNEQFF. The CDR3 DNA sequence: TGCGCCAGCAGCTTGGATCCGGGGACTAGCTACAATGAGCAGTTCTTC.

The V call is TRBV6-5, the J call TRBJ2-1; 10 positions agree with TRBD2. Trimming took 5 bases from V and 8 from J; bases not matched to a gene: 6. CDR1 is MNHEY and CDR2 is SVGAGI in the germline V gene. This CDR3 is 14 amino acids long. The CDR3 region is CASSTPSGSDEQFF. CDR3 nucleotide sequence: TGTGCCAGCAGTACCCCTAGCGGGAGCGATGAGCAGTTCTTC.

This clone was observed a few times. The CDR3 DNA is TGTGCCAGCAGACCCCAGGGGAGTGGCTACACCTTC. This gives the protein CASRPQGSGYTF. The genes are TRBV28 and TRBJ1-2, with a tentative D call TRBD1 (6 bases). The CDR3 covers 12 residues. The ends were cut back, 6 bases at V and 7 bases at J, with 12 bases in the middle. CDR1 is MDHEN, CDR2 SYDVKM, per germline.

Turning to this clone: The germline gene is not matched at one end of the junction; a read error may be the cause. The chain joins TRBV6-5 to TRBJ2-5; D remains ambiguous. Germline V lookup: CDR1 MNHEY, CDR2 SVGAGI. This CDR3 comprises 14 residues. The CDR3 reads CASSYFGNQETQYF. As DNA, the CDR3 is TGTGCCAGTAGTTACTTTGGAAACCAAGAGACCCAGTACTTC.

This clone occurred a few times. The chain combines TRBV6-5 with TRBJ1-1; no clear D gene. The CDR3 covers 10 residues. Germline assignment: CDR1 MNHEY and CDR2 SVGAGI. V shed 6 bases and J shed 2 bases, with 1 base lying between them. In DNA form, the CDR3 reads TGTGCCAGCAGAAACACTGAAGCTTTCTTT. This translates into CASRNTEAFF.

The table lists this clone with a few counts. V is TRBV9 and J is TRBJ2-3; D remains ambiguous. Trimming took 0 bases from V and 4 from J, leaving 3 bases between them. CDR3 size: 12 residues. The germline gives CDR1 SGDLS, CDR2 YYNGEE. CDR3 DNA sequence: TGTGCCAGCAGCGTAGTTGCAGATACGCAGTATTTT. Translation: CASSVVADTQYF.

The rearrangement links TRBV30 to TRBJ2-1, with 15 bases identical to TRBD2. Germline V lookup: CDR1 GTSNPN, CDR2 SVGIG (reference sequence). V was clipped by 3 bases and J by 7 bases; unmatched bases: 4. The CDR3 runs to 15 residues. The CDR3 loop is CAWSEGLAGGNEQFF. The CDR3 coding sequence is TGTGCCTGGAGCGAGGGACTAGCGGGAGGTAATGAGCAGTTCTTC. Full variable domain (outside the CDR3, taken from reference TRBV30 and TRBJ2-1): SQTIHQWPATLVQPVGSPLSLECTVEGTSNPNLYWYRQAAGRGLQLLFYSVGIGQISSEVPQNLSASRPQDRQFILSSKKLLLSDSGFYLCAWSEGLAGGNEQFFGPGTRLTVL.

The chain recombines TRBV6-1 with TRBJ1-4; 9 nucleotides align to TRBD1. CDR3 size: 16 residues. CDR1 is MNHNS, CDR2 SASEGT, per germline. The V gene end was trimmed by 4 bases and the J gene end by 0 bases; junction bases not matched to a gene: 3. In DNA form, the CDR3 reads TGTGCCAGCAGTGTTGACAGGGGGGCAACTAATGAAAAACTGTTTTTT. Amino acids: CASSVDRGATNEKLFF.

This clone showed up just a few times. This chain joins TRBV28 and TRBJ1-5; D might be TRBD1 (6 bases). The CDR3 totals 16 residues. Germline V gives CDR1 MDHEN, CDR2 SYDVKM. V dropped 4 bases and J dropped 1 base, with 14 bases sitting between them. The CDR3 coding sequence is TGTGCCAGCAGTTCACTCAGGGGCGGAAGCAATCAGCCCCAGCATTTT. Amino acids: CASSSLRGGSNQPQHF.

Here the CDR3 reads CASLPGQSNQPQHF. CDR3 coding DNA: TGTGCCAGCCTCCCCGGACAGAGCAATCAGCCCCAGCATTTT. The V and J genes are TRBV28 and TRBJ1-5; D possibly corresponds to TRBD1 (6 bases). CDR3 length: 14 residues. Trimming removed 8 bases at V and 1 base at J, with 12 bases between. The germline CDR1 and CDR2 sequences are MDHEN and SYDVKM.

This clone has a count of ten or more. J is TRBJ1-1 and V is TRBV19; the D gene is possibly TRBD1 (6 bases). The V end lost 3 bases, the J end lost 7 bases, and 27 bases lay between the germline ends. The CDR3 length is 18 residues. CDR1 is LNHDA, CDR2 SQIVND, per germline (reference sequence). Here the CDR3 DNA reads TGTGCCAGTAGTATTGGGGGCTTTGGCAGTTCGACCGTAAGTGAAGCTTTCTTT. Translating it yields CASSIGGFGSSTVSEAFF.

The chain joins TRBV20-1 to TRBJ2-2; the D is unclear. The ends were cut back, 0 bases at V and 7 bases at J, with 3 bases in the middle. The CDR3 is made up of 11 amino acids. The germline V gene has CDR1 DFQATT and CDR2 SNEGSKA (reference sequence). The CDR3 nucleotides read TGCAGTGCTAGAGATAGCGGGGAGCTGTTTTTT. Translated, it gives CSARDSGELFF.

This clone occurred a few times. The CDR3 protein is CASSVGGSGIQETQYF. CDR3 nucleotide sequence: TGTGCCAGCAGCGTAGGGGGTAGCGGGATCCAAGAGACCCAGTACTTC. This chain joins TRBV9 and TRBJ2-5; the match to TRBD2 covers 8 bases. Germline V gene sequence: CDR1 SGDLS, CDR2 YYNGEE. After removal of 0 bases from V and 1 base from J, the junction contained 5 bases not matched to a gene. CDR3 length: 16 residues.

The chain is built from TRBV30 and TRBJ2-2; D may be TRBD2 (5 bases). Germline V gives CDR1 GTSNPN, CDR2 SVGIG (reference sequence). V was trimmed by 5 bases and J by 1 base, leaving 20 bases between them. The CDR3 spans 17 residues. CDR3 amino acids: CAWGLGSGNLNTGELFF. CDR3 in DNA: TGTGCCTGGGGTTTAGGTTCCGGGAACCTGAACACCGGGGAGCTGTTTTTT.

CDR3 amino acids: CAWRGGTIGEKLFF. The CDR3 nucleotides are TGTGCCTGGAGAGGGGGGACAATCGGTGAAAAACTGTTTTTT. V is TRBV30 and J is TRBJ1-4; D perhaps matches TRBD1 (6 bases). Trimming stripped 3 bases from V and 7 bases from J, with 15 bases between. Germline loops: CDR1 GTSNPN, CDR2 SVGIG (reference sequence). The CDR3 runs 14 residues.

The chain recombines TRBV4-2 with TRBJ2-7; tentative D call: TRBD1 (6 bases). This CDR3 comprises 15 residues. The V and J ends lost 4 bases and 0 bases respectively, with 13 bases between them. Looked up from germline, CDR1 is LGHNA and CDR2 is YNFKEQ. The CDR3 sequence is CASSPRTANSYEQYF. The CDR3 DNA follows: TGTGCCAGCAGCCCCAGGACAGCAAACTCCTACGAGCAGTACTTC.

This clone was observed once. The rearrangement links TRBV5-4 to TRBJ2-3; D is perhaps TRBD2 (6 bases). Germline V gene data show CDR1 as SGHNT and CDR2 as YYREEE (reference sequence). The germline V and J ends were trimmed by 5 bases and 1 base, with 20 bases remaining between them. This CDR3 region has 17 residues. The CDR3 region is CASSASGGGYRTDTQYF. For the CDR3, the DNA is TGTGCCAGCAGTGCTTCCGGGGGAGGCTACCGCACAGATACGCAGTATTTT.

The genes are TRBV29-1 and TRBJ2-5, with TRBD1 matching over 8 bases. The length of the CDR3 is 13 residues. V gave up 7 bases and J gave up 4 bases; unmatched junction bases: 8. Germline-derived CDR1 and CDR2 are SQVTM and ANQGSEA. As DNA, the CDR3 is TGCAGCGCCGGGACAGGCGAGGGAGAGACCCAGTACTTC. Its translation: CSAGTGEGETQYF.

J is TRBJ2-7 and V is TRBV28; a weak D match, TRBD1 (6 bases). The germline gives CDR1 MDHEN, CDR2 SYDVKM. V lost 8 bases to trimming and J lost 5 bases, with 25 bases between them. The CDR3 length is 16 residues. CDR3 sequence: CASHAGPGAIRHEQYF. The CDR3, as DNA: TGTGCCAGCCACGCCGGTCCAGGGGCAATCCGCCACGAGCAGTACTTC.

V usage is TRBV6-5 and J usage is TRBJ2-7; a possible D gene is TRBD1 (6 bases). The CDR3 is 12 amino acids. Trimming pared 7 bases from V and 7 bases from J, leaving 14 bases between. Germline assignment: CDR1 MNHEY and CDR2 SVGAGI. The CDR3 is CASMGTPGEQYF. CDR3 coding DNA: TGTGCCAGCATGGGGACACCGGGAGAGCAGTACTTC.

In DNA form, the CDR3 reads TGCGCCAGCAGCGAAGACACCAACTATGGCTACACCTTC. Protein product: CASSEDTNYGYTF. The chain uses TRBV5-1 and TRBJ1-2; D unresolved. Germline CDR1 is SGHRS and CDR2 is YFSETQ. CDR3 length equals 13 residues. Trimming cost V 4 bases and J 2 bases, with 9 bases left between them.

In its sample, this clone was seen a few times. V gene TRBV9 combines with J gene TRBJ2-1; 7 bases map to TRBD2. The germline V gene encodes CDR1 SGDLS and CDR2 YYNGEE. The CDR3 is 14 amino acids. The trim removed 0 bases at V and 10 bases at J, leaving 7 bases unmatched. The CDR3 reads CASSVVAGVGEQFF. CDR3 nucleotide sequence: TGTGCCAGCAGCGTAGTGGCGGGAGTTGGGGAGCAGTTCTTC.

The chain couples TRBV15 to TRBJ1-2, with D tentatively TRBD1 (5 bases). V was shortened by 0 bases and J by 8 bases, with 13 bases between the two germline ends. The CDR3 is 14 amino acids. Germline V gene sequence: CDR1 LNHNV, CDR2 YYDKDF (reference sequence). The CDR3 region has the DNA TGTGCCACCAGCAGAGAGGTTGCAGGGATCGGCTACACCTTC. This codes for CATSREVAGIGYTF. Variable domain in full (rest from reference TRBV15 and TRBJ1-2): DAMVIQNPRYQVTQFGKPVTLSCSQTLNHNVMYWYQQKSSQAPKLLFHYYDKDFNNEADTPDNFQSRRPNTSFCFLDIRSPGLGDTAMYLCATSREVAGIGYTFGSGTRLTVV.

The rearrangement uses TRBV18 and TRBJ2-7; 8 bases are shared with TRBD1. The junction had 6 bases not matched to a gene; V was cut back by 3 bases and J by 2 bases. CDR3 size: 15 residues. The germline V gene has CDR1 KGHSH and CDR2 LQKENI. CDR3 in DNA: TGTGCCAGCTCACCTGGACAGGGCGAAACCTACGAGCAGTACTTC. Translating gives CASSPGQGETYEQYF.

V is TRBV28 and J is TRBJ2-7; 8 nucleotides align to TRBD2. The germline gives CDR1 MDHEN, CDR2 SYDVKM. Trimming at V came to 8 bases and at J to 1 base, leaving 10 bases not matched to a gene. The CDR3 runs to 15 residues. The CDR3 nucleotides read TGTGCCAGCTTTACTAGCGGTATAGAGTCCTACGAGCAGTACTTC. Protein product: CASFTSGIESYEQYF.